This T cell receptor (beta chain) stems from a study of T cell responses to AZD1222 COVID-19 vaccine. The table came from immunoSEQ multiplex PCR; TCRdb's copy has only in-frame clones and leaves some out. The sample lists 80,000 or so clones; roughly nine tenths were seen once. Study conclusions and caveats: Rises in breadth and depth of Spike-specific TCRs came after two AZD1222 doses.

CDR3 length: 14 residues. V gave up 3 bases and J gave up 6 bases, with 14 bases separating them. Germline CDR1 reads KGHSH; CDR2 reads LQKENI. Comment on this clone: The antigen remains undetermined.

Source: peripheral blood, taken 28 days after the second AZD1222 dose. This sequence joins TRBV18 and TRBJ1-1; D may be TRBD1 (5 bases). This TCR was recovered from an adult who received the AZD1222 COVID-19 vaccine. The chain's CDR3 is CASSPTSGSAEAFF. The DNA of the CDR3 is TGTGCCAGCTCACCCACATCAGGGTCGGCTGAAGCTTTCTTT.